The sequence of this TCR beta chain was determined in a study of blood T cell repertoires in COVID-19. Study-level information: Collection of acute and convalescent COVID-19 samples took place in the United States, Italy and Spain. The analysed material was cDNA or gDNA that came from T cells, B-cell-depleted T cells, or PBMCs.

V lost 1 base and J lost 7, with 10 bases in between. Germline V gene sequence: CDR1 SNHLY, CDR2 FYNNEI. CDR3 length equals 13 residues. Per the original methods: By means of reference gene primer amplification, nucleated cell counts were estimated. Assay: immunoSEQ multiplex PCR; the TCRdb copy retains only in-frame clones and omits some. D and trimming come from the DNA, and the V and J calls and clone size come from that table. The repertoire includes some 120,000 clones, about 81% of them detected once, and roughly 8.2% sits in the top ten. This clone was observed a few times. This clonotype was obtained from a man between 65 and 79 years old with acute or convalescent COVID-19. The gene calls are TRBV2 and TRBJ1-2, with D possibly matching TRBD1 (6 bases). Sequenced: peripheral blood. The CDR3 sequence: CASSEGTVAGYTF. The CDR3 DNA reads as TGTGCCAGCAGTGAAGGGACAGTTGCTGGCTACACCTTC. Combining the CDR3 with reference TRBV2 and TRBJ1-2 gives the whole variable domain EPEVTQTPSHQVTQMGQEVILRCVPISNHLYFYWYRQILGQKVEFLVSFYNNEISEKSEIFDDQFSVERPDGSNFTLKIRSTKLEDSAMYFCASSEGTVAGYTFGSGTRLTVV.